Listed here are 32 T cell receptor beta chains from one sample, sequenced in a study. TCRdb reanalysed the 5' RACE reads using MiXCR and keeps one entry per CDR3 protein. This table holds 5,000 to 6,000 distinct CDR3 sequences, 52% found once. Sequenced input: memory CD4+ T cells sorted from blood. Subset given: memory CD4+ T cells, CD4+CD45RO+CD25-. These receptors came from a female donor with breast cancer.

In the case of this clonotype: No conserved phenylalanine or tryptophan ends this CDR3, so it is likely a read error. The CDR3 sequence: CASSRLTAVTDTQYL. In nucleotides, the CDR3 is TGTGCCAGCAGCCGACTAACGGCGGTAACAGATACGCAGTATTTA. The J gene is TRBJ2-3, the V gene TRBV10-2; a possible D gene is TRBD2 (5 bases). CDR3 size: 15 residues. Germline V gene data show CDR1 as WSHSY and CDR2 as SAAADI.

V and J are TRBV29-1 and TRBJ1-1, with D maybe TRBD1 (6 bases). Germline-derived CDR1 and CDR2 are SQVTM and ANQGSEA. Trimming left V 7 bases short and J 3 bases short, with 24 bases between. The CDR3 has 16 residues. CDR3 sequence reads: CSALGLHFGQYTEAFF. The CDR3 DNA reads TGCAGCGCCTTAGGCCTCCATTTCGGACAGTACACTGAAGCTTTCTTT.

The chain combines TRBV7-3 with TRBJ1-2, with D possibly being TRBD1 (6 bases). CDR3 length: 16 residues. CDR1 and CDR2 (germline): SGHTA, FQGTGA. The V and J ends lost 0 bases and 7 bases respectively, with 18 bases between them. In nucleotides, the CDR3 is TGTGCCAGCAGCTTAACGGGGCCAGGGGAAAGTCTTGGCTACACCTTC. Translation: CASSLTGPGESLGYTF.

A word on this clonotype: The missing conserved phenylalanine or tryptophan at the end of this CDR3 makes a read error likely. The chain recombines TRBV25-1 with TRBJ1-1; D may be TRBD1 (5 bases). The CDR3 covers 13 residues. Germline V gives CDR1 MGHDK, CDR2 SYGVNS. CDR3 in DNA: TGTGCCAGCAGTGAGTCAGGGAACCCTGAAGCTTTCCTT. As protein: CASSESGNPEAFL.

CDR3 bases: TGTGCCAGCAGCTCGACGGGAACCACAGATACGCAGTATTTT. Protein product: CASSSTGTTDTQYF. The rearrangement uses TRBV5-5 and TRBJ2-3; D might be TRBD2 (5 bases). Trimming pared 3 bases from V and 2 bases from J, leaving 10 bases between. Germline loops: CDR1 SGHKS, CDR2 YYEKEE (reference sequence). CDR3 length: 14 residues.

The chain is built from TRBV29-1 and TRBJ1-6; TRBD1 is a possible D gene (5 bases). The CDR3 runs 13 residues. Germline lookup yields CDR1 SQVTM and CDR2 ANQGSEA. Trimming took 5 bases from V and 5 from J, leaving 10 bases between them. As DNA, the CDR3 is TGCAGCGTTCGTCAGGACAATAATTCACCCCTCCACTTT. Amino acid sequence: CSVRQDNNSPLHF.

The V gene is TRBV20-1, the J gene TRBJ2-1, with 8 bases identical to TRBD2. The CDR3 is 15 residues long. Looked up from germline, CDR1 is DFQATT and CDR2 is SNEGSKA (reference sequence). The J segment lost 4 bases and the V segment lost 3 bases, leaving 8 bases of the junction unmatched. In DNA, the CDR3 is TGCAGTGCTAGGCCCGGGACTAGACCATACAATGAGCAGTTCTTC. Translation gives CSARPGTRPYNEQFF.

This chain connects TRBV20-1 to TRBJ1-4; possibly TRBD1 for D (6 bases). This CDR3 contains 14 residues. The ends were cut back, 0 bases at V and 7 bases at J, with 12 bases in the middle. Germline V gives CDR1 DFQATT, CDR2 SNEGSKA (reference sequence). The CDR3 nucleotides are TGCAGTGCTAGAGATCGAGGGGGAGGTGAAAAACTGTTTTTT. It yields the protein CSARDRGGGEKLFF.

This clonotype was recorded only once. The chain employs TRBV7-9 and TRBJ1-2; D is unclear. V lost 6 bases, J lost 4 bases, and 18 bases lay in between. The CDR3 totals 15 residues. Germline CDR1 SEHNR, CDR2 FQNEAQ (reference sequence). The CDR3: CASRPTDILGYGYTF. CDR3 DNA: TGTGCCAGCAGACCTACCGACATCCTTGGCTATGGCTACACCTTC. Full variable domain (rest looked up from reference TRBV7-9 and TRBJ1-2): DTGVSQNPRHKITKRGQNVTFRCDPISEHNRLYWYRQTLGQGPEFLTYFQNEAQLEKSRLLSDRFSAERPKGSFSTLEIQRTEQGDSAMYLCASRPTDILGYGYTFGSGTRLTVV.

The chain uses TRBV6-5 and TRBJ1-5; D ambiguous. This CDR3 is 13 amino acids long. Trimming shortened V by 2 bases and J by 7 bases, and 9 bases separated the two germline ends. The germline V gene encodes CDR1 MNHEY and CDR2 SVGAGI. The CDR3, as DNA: TGTGCCAGCAGTTACGGTCCGGCACAGCCCCAGCATTTT. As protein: CASSYGPAQPQHF.

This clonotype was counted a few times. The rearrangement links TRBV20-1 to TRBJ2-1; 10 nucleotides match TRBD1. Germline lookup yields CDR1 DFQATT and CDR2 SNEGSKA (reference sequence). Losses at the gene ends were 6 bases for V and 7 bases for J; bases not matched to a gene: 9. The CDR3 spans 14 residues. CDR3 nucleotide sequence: TGCAGTGCCATCAGACAGGGGGCGTCGAATGAGCAGTTCTTC. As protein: CSAIRQGASNEQFF.

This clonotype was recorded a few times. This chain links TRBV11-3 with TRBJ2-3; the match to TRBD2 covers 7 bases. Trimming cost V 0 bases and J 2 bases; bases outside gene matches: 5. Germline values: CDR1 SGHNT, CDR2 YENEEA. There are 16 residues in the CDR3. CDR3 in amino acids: CASSLDGGTFTDTQYF. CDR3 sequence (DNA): TGTGCCAGCAGCTTAGACGGGGGGACCTTCACAGATACGCAGTATTTT.

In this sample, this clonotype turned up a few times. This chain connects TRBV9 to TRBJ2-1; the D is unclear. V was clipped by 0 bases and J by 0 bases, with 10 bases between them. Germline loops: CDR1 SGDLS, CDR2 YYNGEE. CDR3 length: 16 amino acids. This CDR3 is CASSVAPGSSYNEQFF. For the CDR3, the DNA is TGTGCCAGCAGCGTAGCTCCGGGTAGCTCCTACAATGAGCAGTTCTTC.

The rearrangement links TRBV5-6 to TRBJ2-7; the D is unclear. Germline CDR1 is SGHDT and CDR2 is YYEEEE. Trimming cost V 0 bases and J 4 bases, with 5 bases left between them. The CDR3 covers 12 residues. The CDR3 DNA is TGTGCCAGCAGCTTGGGACGGTACGAGCAGTACTTC. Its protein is CASSLGRYEQYF. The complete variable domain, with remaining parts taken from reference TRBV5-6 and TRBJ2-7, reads DAGVTQSPTHLIKTRGQQVTLRCSPKSGHDTVSWYQQALGQGPQFIFQYYEEEERQRGNFPDRFSGHQFPNYSSELNVNALLLGDSALYLCASSLGRYEQYFGPGTRLTVT.

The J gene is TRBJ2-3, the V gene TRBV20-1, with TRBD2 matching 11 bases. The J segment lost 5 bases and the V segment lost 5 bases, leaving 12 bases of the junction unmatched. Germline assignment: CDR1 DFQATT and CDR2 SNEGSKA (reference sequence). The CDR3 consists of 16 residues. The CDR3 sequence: CSAHTSTSGAGDTQYF. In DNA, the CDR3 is TGCAGTGCTCATACTTCGACTAGCGGGGCAGGAGATACGCAGTATTTT.

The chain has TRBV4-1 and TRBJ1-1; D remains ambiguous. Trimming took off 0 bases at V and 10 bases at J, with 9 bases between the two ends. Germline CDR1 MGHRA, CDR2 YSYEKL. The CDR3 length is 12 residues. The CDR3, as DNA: TGCGCCAGCAGCCAAGATCCGGGGAGAGCTTTCTTT. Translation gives CASSQDPGRAFF.

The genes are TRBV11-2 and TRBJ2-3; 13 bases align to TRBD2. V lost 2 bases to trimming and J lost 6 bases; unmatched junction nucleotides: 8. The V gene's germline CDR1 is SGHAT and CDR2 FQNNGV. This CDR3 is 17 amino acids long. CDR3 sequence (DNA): TGTGCCAGCAGCTTACGAGGACTAGCGGGAGATTCGGATACGCAGTATTTT. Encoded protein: CASSLRGLAGDSDTQYF. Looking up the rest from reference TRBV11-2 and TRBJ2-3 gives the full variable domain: EAGVAQSPRYKIIEKRQSVAFWCNPISGHATLYWYQQILGQGPKLLIQFQNNGVVDDSQLPKDRFSAERLKGVDSTLKIQPAKLEDSAVYLCASSLRGLAGDSDTQYFGPGTRLTVL.

CDR3 residues: CASALGEGPNYGYTF. As DNA, the CDR3 is TGTGCCAGCGCTCTGGGTGAGGGCCCTAACTATGGCTACACCTTC. The genes are TRBV9 and TRBJ1-2; D is unresolved. The V gene's germline CDR1 is SGDLS and CDR2 YYNGEE. V lost 7 bases to trimming and J lost 0 bases, with 16 bases between them. CDR3 length equals 15 residues.

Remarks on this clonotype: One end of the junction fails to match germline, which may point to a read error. The CDR3 region has the DNA TGCAGTGCTAGTTTAGGGCCTCATCAGCCCCAGCGTTTT. It codes for CSASLGPHQPQRF. The gene calls are TRBV20-1 and TRBJ1-5; the D is unclear. There are 13 residues in the CDR3. CDR1 and CDR2 from the germline V gene are DFQATT and SNEGSKA (reference sequence).

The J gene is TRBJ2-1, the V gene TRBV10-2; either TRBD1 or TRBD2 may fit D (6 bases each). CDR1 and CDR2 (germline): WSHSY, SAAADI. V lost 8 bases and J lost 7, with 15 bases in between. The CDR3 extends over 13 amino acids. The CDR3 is CASAFQGRNEQFF. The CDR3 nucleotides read TGCGCCAGCGCGTTCCAGGGGAGGAATGAGCAGTTCTTC.

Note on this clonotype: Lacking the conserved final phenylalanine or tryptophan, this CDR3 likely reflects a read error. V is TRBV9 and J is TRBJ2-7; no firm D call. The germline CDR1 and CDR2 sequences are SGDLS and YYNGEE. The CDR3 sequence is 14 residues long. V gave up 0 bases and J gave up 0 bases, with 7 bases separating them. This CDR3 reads CASSVEWSSYEQYL. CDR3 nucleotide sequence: TGTGCCAGCAGCGTAGAGTGGAGCTCCTACGAGCAGTACCTC.

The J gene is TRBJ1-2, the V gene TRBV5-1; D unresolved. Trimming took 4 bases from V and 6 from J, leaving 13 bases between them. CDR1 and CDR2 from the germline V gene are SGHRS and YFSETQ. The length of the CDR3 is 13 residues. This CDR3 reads CASSTTQRDGYTF. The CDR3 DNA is TGCGCCAGCAGCACGACTCAGAGGGATGGCTACACCTTC.

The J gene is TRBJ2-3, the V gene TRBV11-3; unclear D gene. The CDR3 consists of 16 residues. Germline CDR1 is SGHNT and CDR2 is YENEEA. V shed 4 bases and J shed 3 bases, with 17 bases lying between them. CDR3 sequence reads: CASSSVTLVATDTQYF. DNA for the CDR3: TGTGCCAGCAGCTCCGTTACCCTAGTCGCGACAGATACGCAGTATTTT.

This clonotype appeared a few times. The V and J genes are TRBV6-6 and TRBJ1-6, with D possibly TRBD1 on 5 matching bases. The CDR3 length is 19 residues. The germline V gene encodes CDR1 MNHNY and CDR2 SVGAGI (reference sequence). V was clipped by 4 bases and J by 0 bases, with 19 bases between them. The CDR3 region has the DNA TGTGCCAGCAGTTCAGGGTTAAGGACCTCAAGCTCCTATAATTCACCCCTCCACTTT. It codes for CASSSGLRTSSSYNSPLHF.

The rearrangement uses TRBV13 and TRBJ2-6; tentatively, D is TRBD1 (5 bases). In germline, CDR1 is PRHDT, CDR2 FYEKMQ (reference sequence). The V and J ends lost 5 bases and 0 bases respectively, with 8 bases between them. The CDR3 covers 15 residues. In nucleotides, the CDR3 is TGTGCCAGCAGCCGACAGTTCTCTGGGGCCAACGTCCTGACTTTC. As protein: CASSRQFSGANVLTF.

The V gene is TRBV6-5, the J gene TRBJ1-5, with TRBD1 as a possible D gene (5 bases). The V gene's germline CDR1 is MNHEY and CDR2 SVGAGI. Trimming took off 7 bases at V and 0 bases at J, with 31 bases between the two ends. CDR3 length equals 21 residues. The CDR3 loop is CASTRNAWDARTIHSNQPQHF. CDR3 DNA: TGTGCCAGCACTCGAAACGCATGGGACGCTAGGACAATCCATAGCAATCAGCCCCAGCATTTT.

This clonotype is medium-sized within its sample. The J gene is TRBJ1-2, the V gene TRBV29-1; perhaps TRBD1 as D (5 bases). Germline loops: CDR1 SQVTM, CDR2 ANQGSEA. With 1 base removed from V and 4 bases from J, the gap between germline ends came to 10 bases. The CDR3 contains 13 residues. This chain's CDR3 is CSVEGQGGYGYTF. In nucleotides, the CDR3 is TGCAGCGTTGAAGGGCAGGGTGGCTATGGCTACACCTTC. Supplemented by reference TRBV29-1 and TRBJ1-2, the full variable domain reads SAVISQKPSRDICQRGTSLTIQCQVDSQVTMMFWYRQQPGQSLTLIATANQGSEATYESGFVIDKFPISRPNLTFSTLTVSNMSPEDSSIYLCSVEGQGGYGYTFGSGTRLTVV.

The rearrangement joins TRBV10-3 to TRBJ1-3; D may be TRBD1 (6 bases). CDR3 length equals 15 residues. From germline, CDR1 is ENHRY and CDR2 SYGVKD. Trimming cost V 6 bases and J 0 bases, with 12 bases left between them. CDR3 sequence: CAIRDGTNSGNTIYF. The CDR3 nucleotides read TGTGCCATCAGGGACGGGACAAACTCTGGAAACACCATATATTTT.

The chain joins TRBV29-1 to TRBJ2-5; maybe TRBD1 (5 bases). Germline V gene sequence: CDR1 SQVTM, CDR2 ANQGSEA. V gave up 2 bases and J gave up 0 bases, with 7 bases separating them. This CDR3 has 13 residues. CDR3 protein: CSVELDNQETQYF. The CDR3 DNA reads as TGCAGCGTTGAACTGGACAACCAAGAGACCCAGTACTTC.

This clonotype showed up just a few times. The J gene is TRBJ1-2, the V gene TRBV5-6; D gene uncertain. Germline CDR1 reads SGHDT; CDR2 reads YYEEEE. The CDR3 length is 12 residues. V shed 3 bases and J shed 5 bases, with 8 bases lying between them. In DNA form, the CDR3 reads TGTGCCAGCAGCTCGAGACGGTATGGCTACACCTTC. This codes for CASSSRRYGYTF.

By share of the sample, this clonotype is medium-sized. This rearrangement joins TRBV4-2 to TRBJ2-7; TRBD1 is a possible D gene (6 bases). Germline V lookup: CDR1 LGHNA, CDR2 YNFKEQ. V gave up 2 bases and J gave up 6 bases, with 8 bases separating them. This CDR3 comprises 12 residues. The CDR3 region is CASSQTGREQYF. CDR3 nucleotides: TGTGCCAGCAGCCAAACAGGGCGCGAGCAGTACTTC.

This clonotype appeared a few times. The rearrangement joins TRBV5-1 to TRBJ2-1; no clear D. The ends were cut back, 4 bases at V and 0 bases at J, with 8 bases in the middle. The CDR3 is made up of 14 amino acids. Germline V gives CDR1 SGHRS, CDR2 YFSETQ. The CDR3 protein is CASSAQSSYNEQFF. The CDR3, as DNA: TGCGCCAGCAGCGCCCAGAGCTCCTACAATGAGCAGTTCTTC.